This T cell receptor beta chain was recovered during a study of cytomegalovirus exposure and HLA in healthy donors. With regard to this clone: Antigen unknown.

The primer mix had 60 Vbeta and 13 Jbeta primers. The repertoire was sequenced with immunoSEQ multiplex PCR; TCRdb's copy has only in-frame clones and lacks some. In all, the sample yields about 58,000 clones. The CDR3 totals 18 residues. J was trimmed by 2 bases and V by 2 bases; bases with no gene match: 16. The germline CDR1 and CDR2 sequences are SGHRS and YFSETQ. Study outcomes and limitations: A later examination showed that TCR association rates differed by HLA locus, with DRB1 most and HLA-C fewest. Because they were indistinguishable, some V segments, including TRBV6-2 and TRBV6-3, were excluded. In an earlier analysis, in approximately 570 donors, most V segments appeared productive either ~90% or ~30% of the time.

Material: PBMCs. This sequence joins TRBV5-1 and TRBJ2-7, with 7 nucleotides matching TRBD1. The sequence came from a woman under 30 in good health and CMV-seronegative. CDR3 nucleotide sequence: TGCGCCAGCAGCTTTTCCAATCGGACAGGCCAGGTGACCTACGAGCAGTACTTC. Its protein product is CASSFSNRTGQVTYEQYF.